A selection of T cell receptor beta chains follows, all from one sample in a study of T cells in Graves' hyperthyroidism and ophthalmopathy. TCRdb redid the calling of the multiplex PCR reads with MiXCR, one entry per CDR3 protein. This sample has 150,000 or so distinct CDR3 sequences; just under 9.5% occur once, and the top ten carry around 20%. Sequenced: blood. The receptors come from a woman aged 18-29 years with Graves' hyperthyroidism that later progressed to Graves' ophthalmopathy. The CDR3 runs from the conserved cysteine through the conserved F or W. The D gene is left open where the match is weak. Expanded clones are given a class, and other clones once, few, many or no size at all.

size,J,D,V,CDR3,DNA
few,TRBJ2-3,TRBD1,TRBV24-1,CATSPRDRDTDTQYF,TGTGCCACCAGCCCACGAGACAGGGACACAGATACGCAGTATTTT
.,TRBJ2-1,TRBD1,TRBV28,CASSAAGTGGVEQFF,TGTGCCAGCAGTGCCGCCGGGACAGGGGGCGTTGAGCAGTTCTTC
few,TRBJ2-7,.,TRBV4-2,CASSQEGRSGEQYF,TGTGCCAGCAGCCAAGAGGGCAGGTCAGGCGAGCAGTACTTC
many,TRBJ1-1,.,TRBV20-1,CSARVRPSWNTEAFF,TGCAGTGCTAGAGTCCGCCCTTCCTGGAACACTGAAGCTTTCTTT
.,TRBJ2-1,TRBD2,TRBV6-2/TRBV6-3,CASSPRTSGRSDEQFF,TGTGCCAGCAGCCCACGGACTAGCGGGAGGTCGGATGAGCAGTTCTTC
many,TRBJ2-2,TRBD1,TRBV7-6,CASSLLVQGTGTGELFF,TGTGCCAGCAGCTTACTCGTTCAGGGGACAGGCACCGGGGAGCTGTTTTTT
many,TRBJ1-1,.,TRBV6-2/TRBV6-3,CASTRQENTEAFF,TGTGCCAGCACCCGACAGGAGAACACTGAAGCTTTCTTT
.,TRBJ2-3,.,TRBV4-1,CASSRSPPDTQYF,TGCGCCAGCAGCCGAAGCCCCCCAGATACGCAGTATTTT
many,TRBJ1-2,.,TRBV12-5,CASKRDLGGGGYTF,TGTGCTAGTAAACGGGACCTCGGCGGCGGTGGCTACACCTTC
many,TRBJ2-2,TRBD2,TRBV12-3/TRBV12-4,CASRSGGAGGELFF,TGTGCCAGCAGGAGCGGGGGGGCCGGCGGGGAGCTGTTTTTT
many,TRBJ2-6,TRBD2,TRBV19,CASSTPGLAGGLGGANVLTF,TGTGCCAGTAGTACCCCCGGACTAGCGGGAGGTCTAGGTGGGGCCAACGTCCTGACTTTC
many,TRBJ1-2,.,TRBV29-1,CSVEKGDVYGYTF,TGCAGCGTTGAAAAGGGGGACGTCTATGGCTACACCTTC
.,TRBJ1-5,.,TRBV25-1,CASSATSTGGVNQPQHF,TGTGCCAGCAGCGCTACTTCAACGGGGGGTGTCAATCAGCCCCAGCATTTT
many,TRBJ2-2,TRBD1,TRBV6-1,CASSPTGANGELFF,TGTGCCAGCAGTCCGACAGGGGCAAACGGGGAGCTGTTTTTT
.,TRBJ2-5,TRBD1,TRBV4-1,CASSQTGVQETQYF,TGCGCCAGCAGCCAAACAGGGGTCCAAGAGACCCAGTACTTC
many,TRBJ1-4,.,TRBV27,CASRVGAGEKLFF,TGTGCCAGCCGGGTAGGGGCTGGTGAAAAACTGTTTTTT
many,TRBJ1-5,.,TRBV6-6,CASSYSRERSPQHF,TGTGCCAGCAGTTACAGTAGGGAACGGTCGCCCCAGCATTTT
many,TRBJ2-7,TRBD2,TRBV27,CASSAPGRGAYEQYF,TGTGCCAGCAGTGCACCGGGACGGGGGGCCTACGAGCAGTACTTC
many,TRBJ2-7,TRBD2,TRBV12-5,CASAPPTSGSSYEQYF,TGTGCTAGTGCCCCCCCTACTAGCGGGAGCTCCTACGAGCAGTACTTC
few,TRBJ2-6,.,TRBV19,CASSTQGFGANVLTF,TGTGCCAGTAGTACACAGGGCTTTGGGGCCAACGTCCTGACTTTC
.,TRBJ2-1,TRBD2,TRBV5-6,CASSFLTSGFSYNEQFF,TGTGCCAGCAGCTTCTTAACTAGCGGCTTCTCCTACAATGAGCAGTTCTTC
many,TRBJ2-7,TRBD2,TRBV5-1,CASSLGPRASGSRDEQYF,TGCGCCAGCAGCTTGGGGCCGCGAGCTAGCGGATCGAGAGACGAGCAGTACTTC
many,TRBJ2-4,TRBD2,TRBV11-3,CASSYGTSGIQYF,TGTGCCAGCAGCTACGGGACTAGCGGGATTCAGTACTTC
once,TRBJ1-2,TRBD1,TRBV19,CASSQTGVGYTF,TGTGCCAGTAGCCAGACAGGGGTCGGCTACACCTTC
many,TRBJ1-2,.,TRBV3-1,CASSQDLGAGYGYTF,TGTGCCAGCAGCCAAGACTTGGGGGCAGGGTATGGCTACACCTTC
many,TRBJ1-1,TRBD1,TRBV20-1,CSARGGQGGDTEAFF,TGCAGTGCTAGAGGCGGACAGGGGGGGGACACTGAAGCTTTCTTT
.,TRBJ1-2,TRBD1,TRBV3-1,CASHGTGGFGSRGYTF,TGTGCCAGTCACGGGACAGGGGGTTTTGGTTCGAGGGGCTACACCTTC
few,TRBJ2-1,.,TRBV9,CASSVAAGLYNEQFF,TGTGCCAGCAGCGTAGCTGCGGGGTTGTACAATGAGCAGTTCTTC
few,TRBJ1-4,TRBD1,TRBV5-6,CASSSLTGEKLFF,TGTGCCAGCAGCTCGCTGACAGGGGAAAAACTGTTTTTT
many,TRBJ2-1,.,TRBV29-1,CSVGDEQFF,TGCAGCGTTGGAGATGAGCAGTTCTTC
few,TRBJ2-1,.,TRBV30,CAWSVGQYNEQFF,TGTGCCTGGAGTGTAGGACAGTACAATGAGCAGTTCTTC
many,TRBJ1-5,.,TRBV20-1,CSALMWQGTNQPQHF,TGCAGTGCCCTTATGTGGCAGGGGACGAATCAGCCCCAGCATTTT
.,TRBJ2-3,.,TRBV5-8,CASSSPYIGGLSTDTQYF,TGTGCCAGCAGCTCCCCCTACATCGGGGGGCTTAGCACAGATACGCAGTATTTT
.,TRBJ2-1,TRBD2,TRBV5-1,CASSSGQGLGRHNEQFF,TGCGCCAGCAGCTCGGGCCAGGGACTAGGAAGGCACAATGAGCAGTTCTTC
few,TRBJ2-7,TRBD2,TRBV5-6,CASSILAGGPYEQYF,TGTGCCAGCAGCATTCTAGCGGGGGGCCCCTACGAGCAGTACTTC
few,TRBJ1-3,.,TRBV19,CAIRGPGNTIYF,TGTGCCATAAGGGGCCCTGGAAACACCATATATTTT
many,TRBJ2-5,TRBD2,TRBV13,CASSNGLVEETQYF,TGTGCCAGCAGCAATGGACTAGTGGAAGAGACCCAGTACTTC
many,TRBJ1-6,TRBD1,TRBV6-1,CASKAQGAGSPLHF,TGTGCCAGCAAAGCTCAGGGGGCCGGCTCACCCCTCCACTTT
.,TRBJ1-1,.,TRBV14,CASSFGAGTEAFF,TGTGCCAGCAGCTTCGGGGCTGGGACTGAAGCTTTCTTT
many,TRBJ1-1,.,TRBV29-1,CSVADSRWAFF,TGCAGCGTAGCGGACAGCCGGTGGGCTTTCTTT
few,TRBJ1-1,.,TRBV19,CASSEWGGTEAFF,TGTGCCAGTAGTGAGTGGGGGGGAACTGAAGCTTTCTTT
.,TRBJ2-3,.,TRBV4-2,CASSQAVWIDTQYF,TGTGCCAGCAGCCAAGCGGTCTGGATAGATACGCAGTATTTT
few,TRBJ2-7,TRBD1,TRBV7-8,CASSPEGAASGDWVYEQYF,TGTGCCAGCAGCCCAGAGGGGGCGGCCTCAGGGGATTGGGTCTACGAGCAGTACTTC
many,TRBJ1-5,TRBD1,TRBV19,CASSQNRDRGSASNQPQHF,TGTGCCAGTAGCCAAAACCGGGACAGGGGTTCTGCGAGCAATCAGCCCCAGCATTTT
.,TRBJ2-7,.,TRBV9,CASKKGLLGEQYF,TGTGCCAGCAAGAAGGGGCTTTTGGGCGAGCAGTACTTC
.,TRBJ2-1,TRBD2,TRBV7-3,CASSRGTSGGLYNEQFF,TGTGCCAGCAGCCGAGGGACTAGCGGGGGGTTGTACAATGAGCAGTTCTTC
many,TRBJ2-7,.,TRBV6-1,CASSPRGGAKYEQYF,TGTGCCAGCAGTCCTCGTGGAGGGGCTAAGTACGAGCAGTACTTC
.,TRBJ2-2,TRBD2,TRBV19,CASSNWRLAGGPSGGELFF,TGTGCCAGTAGTAACTGGAGACTAGCGGGAGGGCCGAGTGGCGGGGAGCTGTTTTTT
.,TRBJ1-5,TRBD1,TRBV6-1,CASNPEGGGGNQPQHF,TGTGCCAGCAATCCCGAGGGAGGGGGCGGCAATCAGCCCCAGCATTTT
many,TRBJ2-3,TRBD1,TRBV28,CASSFRDRGYATDTQYF,TGTGCCAGCAGTTTCCGGGACAGGGGTTATGCGACAGATACGCAGTATTTT
.,TRBJ2-7,TRBD2,TRBV7-3,CASSSTSGGGVQYF,TGTGCCAGCAGCTCAACTAGCGGGGGAGGAGTGCAGTACTTC
few,TRBJ2-3,.,TRBV6-5,CASSYSGAKRNTQYF,TGTGCCAGCAGTTACTCGGGGGCCAAAAGAAATACGCAGTATTTT
many,TRBJ1-1,.,TRBV28,CASSREPEAFF,TGTGCCAGCAGCCGCGAACCTGAAGCTTTCTTT
few,TRBJ1-2,.,TRBV5-5,CASSLTVLGRGESNYGYTF,TGTGCCAGCAGCTTGACGGTTTTGGGCAGGGGAGAGTCTAACTATGGCTACACCTTC
once,TRBJ2-6,.,TRBV9,CASSAAGANVLTF,TGTGCCAGCAGCGCAGCTGGGGCCAACGTCCTGACTTTC